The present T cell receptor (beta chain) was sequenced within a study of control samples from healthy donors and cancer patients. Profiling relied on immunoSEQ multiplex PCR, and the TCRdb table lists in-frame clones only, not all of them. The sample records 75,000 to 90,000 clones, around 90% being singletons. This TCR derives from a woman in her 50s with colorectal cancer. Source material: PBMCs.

DNA for the CDR3: TGTGCCAGTAGTCCCAATCTCAACGGGCTACCCCCCTCGCGGGAGCAGTACGTC. Translating gives CASSPNLNGLPPSREQYV. The chain recombines TRBV19 with TRBJ2-7; D unclear. The CDR3 totals 18 residues. V shed 5 bases and J shed 7 bases, with 30 bases lying between them. CDR1 is LNHDA and CDR2 is SQIVND in the germline V gene (reference sequence).